The source of this T cell receptor (beta chain) is a study of T-cell reconstitution after alpha-beta-depleted transplantation in children. Library preparation (for TCRbeta) was performed with unique molecular identifiers. Using its own MiXCR run on the PCR reads, TCRdb lists one record per CDR3 protein. The top ten hold approximately 5% of the sample, which has about 830,000 distinct CDR3 sequences, about 16% seen once. This CDR3 region has 17 residues. V gave up 2 bases and J gave up 3 bases; unmatched junction bases: 11. Germline V gene lookup returns CDR1 MGHRA and CDR2 YSYEKL. The receptor was isolated from a male patient aged 10 to 17 who had a stem cell transplant for acute lymphoblastic leukemia, so the T cells may come from the graft donor. The material sequenced was PBMCs, mostly from graft donor cells, taken 360 days after TCRalphabeta/CD19-depleted stem cell transplant. This chain connects TRBV4-1 to TRBJ2-5, with 8 nucleotides matching TRBD1. CDR3 amino acids: CASSQWYRQGAEETQYF. CDR3 in DNA: TGCGCCAGCAGCCAATGGTACCGGCAGGGGGCCGAAGAGACCCAGTACTTC.